These 6 T cell receptor beta chains came from one sample sequenced in a study of T cells expressing NK-cell markers. TCRdb reprocessed the 5' RACE reads and reports one entry per CDR3 protein, with no DNA. Its clone listing holds more than 400,000 distinct CDR3 sequences. Material: blood T cells: a sorted CD56 or NKG2C T cell subset, CD4+ or CD8+ T cells, or bulk PBMC T cells (not recorded which). Every receptor here comes from a woman aged 18 to 75 in good health.

The chain joins TRBV12-3 or TRBV12-4 to TRBJ1-6; no DNA is available, so the TRBD1 call from TCRdb remains unchecked. The CDR3 spans 14 residues. The CDR3 spells CASSGGTANSPLHF.

The chain uses TRBV25-1 and TRBJ2-5; TCRdb selects TRBD2, and the lack of DNA leaves this call unchecked. CDR1 MGHDK and CDR2 SYGVNS come from the germline V gene. This CDR3 contains 16 residues. This chain's CDR3 is CASSESPDSPQETQYF.

The chain links TRBV29-1 to TRBJ2-5; TCRdb selects TRBD2, and the lack of DNA leaves this call unchecked. Germline V CDR1 and CDR2: SQVTM, ANQGSEA. There are 13 residues in the CDR3. CDR3 amino acids: CSVDPLAEETQYF.

The J gene is TRBJ2-6, the V gene TRBV5-1; checking the TCRdb D call of TRBD2 is not possible without DNA. From germline, CDR1 is SGHRS and CDR2 YFSETQ. CDR3 length: 19 residues. The chain's CDR3 is CASSSPREAWIPGANVLTF.

The V gene is TRBV5-6, the J gene TRBJ2-5. Germline assignment: CDR1 SGHDT and CDR2 YYEEEE. The CDR3 sequence is 14 residues long. CDR3 sequence reads: CASSLPSFEETQYF.

The chain has TRBV20-1 and TRBJ2-2; absent DNA, TCRdb's TRBD1 call cannot be checked. Germline assignment: CDR1 DFQATT and CDR2 SNEGSKA (reference sequence). The CDR3 spans 15 residues. The CDR3 sequence is CSATSAGVWTGELFF.